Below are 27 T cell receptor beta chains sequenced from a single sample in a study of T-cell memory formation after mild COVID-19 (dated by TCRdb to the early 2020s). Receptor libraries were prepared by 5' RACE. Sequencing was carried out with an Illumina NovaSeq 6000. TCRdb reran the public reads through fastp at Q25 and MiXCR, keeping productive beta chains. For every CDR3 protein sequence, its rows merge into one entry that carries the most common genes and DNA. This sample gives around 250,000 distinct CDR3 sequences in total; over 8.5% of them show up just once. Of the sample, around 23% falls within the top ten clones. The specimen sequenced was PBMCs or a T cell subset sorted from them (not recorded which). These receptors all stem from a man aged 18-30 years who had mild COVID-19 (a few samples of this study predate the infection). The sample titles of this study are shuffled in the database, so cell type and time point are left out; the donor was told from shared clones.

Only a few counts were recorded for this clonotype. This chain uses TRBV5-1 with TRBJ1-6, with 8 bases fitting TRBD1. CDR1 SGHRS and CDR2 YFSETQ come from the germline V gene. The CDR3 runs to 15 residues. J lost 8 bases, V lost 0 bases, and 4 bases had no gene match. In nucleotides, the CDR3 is TGCGCCAGCAGCTTGGCGACAGGGGCGGATTCACCCCTCCACTTT. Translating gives CASSLATGADSPLHF. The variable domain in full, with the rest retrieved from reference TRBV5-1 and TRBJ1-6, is KAGVTQTPRYLIKTRGQQVTLSCSPISGHRSVSWYQQTPGQGLQFLFEYFSETQRNKGNFPGRFSGRQFSNSRSEMNVSTLELGDSALYLCASSLATGADSPLHFGNGTRLTVT.

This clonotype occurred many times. As DNA, the CDR3 is TGCGCCAGCAGGCCGCTAGTGGGAGTTAGCAATGAGCAGTTCTTC. This gives the protein CASRPLVGVSNEQFF. The chain joins TRBV5-1 to TRBJ2-1, with a weak D call TRBD2 (5 bases). The V end lost 5 bases, the J end lost 6 bases, and 18 bases lay between the germline ends. The germline CDR1 and CDR2 sequences are SGHRS and YFSETQ. The CDR3 loop spans 15 amino acids.

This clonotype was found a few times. CDR3 region: CASSWDRGGGTEAFF. CDR3 bases: TGTGCCAGCAGCTGGGACAGGGGTGGGGGCACTGAAGCTTTCTTT. The chain employs TRBV5-5 and TRBJ1-1, with TRBD1 matching 10 bases. This CDR3 region has 15 residues. With V trimmed by 3 bases and J by 4 bases, 6 bases remained unmatched. Germline V gene data show CDR1 as SGHKS and CDR2 as YYEKEE (reference sequence).

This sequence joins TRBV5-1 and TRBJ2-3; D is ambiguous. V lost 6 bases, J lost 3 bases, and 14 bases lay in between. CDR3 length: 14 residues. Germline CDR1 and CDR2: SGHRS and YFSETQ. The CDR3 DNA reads TGCGCCAGCACCACCGATCCCCGTACAGATACGCAGTATTTT. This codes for CASTTDPRTDTQYF.

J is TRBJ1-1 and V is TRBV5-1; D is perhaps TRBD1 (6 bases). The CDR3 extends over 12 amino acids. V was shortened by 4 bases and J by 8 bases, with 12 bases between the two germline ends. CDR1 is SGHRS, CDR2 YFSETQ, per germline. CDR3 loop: CASSEDSTEAFF. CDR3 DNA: TGCGCCAGCAGCGAGGACAGTACCGAAGCTTTCTTT.

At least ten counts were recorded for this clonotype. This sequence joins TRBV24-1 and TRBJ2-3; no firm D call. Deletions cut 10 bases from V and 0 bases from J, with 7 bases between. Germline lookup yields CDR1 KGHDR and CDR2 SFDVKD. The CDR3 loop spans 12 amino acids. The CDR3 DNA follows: TGTGCCACGGAGTCTAGCACAGATACGCAGTATTTT. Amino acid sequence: CATESSTDTQYF.

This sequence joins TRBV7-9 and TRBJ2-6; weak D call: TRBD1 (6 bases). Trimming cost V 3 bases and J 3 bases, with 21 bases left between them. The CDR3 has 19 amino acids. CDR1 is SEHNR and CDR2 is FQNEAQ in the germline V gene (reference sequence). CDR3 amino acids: CASSFGQGTTEGGANVLTF. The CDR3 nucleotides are TGTGCCAGCAGCTTTGGCCAGGGGACAACTGAAGGTGGGGCCAACGTCCTGACTTTC.

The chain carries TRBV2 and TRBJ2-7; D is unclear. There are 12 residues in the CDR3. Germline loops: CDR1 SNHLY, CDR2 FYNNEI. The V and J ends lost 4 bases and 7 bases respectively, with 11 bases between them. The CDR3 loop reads CASSVSQVEQYF. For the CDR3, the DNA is TGTGCCAGCAGTGTGTCGCAGGTTGAGCAGTACTTC. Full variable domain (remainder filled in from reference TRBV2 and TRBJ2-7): EPEVTQTPSHQVTQMGQEVILRCVPISNHLYFYWYRQILGQKVEFLVSFYNNEISEKSEIFDDQFSVERPDGSNFTLKIRSTKLEDSAMYFCASSVSQVEQYFGPGTRLTVT.

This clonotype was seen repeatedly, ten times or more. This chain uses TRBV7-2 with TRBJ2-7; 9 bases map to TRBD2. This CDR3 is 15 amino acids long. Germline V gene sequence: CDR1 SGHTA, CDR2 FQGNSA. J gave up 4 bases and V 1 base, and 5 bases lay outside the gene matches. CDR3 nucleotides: TGTGCCAGCAGCTTAGTGGTGACTAGCGGTTACGAGCAGTACTTC. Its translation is CASSLVVTSGYEQYF. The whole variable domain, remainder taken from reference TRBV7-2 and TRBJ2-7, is GAGVSQSPSNKVTEKGKDVELRCDPISGHTALYWYRQSLGQGLEFLIYFQGNSAPDKSGLPSDRFSAERTGGSVSTLTIQRTQQEDSAVYLCASSLVVTSGYEQYFGPGTRLTVT.

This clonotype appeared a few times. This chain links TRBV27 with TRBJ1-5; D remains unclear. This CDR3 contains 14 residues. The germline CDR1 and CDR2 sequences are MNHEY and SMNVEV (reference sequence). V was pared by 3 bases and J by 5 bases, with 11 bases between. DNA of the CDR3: TGTGCCAGCAGTTTTGGAGGAGGGCATCAGCCCCAGCATTTT. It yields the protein CASSFGGGHQPQHF.

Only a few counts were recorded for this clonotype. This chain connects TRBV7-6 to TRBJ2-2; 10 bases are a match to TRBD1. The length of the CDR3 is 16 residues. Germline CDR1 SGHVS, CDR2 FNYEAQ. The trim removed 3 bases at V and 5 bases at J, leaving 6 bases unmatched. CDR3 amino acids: CASSFPGTGVTGELFF. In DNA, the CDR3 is TGTGCCAGCAGCTTCCCCGGGACAGGGGTTACCGGGGAGCTGTTTTTT.

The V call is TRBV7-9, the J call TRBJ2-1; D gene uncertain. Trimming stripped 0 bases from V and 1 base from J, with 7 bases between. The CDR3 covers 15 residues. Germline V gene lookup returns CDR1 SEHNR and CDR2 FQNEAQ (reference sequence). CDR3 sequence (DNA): TGTGCCAGCAGCTTAGCATCGGCTTCCTACAATGAGCAGTTCTTC. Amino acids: CASSLASASYNEQFF.

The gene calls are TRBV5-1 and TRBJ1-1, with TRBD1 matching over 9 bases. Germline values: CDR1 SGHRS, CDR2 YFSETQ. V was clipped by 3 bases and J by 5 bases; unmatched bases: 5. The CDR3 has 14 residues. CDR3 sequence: CASSSTGGGTEAFF. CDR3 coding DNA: TGCGCCAGCAGCTCGACAGGGGGTGGAACTGAAGCTTTCTTT.

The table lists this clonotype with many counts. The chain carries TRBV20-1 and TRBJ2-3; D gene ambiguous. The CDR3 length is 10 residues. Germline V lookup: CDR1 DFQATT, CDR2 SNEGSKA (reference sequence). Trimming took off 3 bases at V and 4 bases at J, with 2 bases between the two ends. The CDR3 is CSARSDTQYF. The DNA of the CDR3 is TGCAGTGCTAGGTCAGATACGCAGTATTTT.

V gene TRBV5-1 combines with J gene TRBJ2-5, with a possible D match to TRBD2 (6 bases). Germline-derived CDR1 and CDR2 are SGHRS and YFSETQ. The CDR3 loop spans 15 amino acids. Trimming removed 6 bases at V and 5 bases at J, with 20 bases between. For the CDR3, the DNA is TGCGCCAGCATCCCCGGCGCATTGGCGGGGGAGACCCAGTACTTC. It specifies CASIPGALAGETQYF.

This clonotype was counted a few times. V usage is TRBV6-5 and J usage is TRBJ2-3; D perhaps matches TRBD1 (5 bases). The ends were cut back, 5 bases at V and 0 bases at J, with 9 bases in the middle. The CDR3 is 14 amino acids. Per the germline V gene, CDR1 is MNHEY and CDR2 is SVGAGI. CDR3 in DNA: TGTGCCAGCAGTGTACAGGTTAGCACAGATACGCAGTATTTT. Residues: CASSVQVSTDTQYF.

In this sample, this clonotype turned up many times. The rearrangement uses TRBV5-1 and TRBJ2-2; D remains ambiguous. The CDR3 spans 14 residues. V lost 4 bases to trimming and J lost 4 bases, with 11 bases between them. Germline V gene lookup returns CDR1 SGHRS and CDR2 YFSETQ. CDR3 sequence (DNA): TGCGCCAGCAGCGCCTTATCTCTCACCGGGGAGCTGTTTTTT. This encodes CASSALSLTGELFF. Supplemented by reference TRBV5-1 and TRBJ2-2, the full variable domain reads KAGVTQTPRYLIKTRGQQVTLSCSPISGHRSVSWYQQTPGQGLQFLFEYFSETQRNKGNFPGRFSGRQFSNSRSEMNVSTLELGDSALYLCASSALSLTGELFFGEGSRLTVL.

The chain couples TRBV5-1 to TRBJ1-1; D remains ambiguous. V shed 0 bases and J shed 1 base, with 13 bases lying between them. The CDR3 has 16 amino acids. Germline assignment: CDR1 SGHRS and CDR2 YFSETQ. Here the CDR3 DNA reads TGCGCCAGCAGCTTGGTGAGCCGGAGGACGAACACTGAAGCTTTCTTT. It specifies CASSLVSRRTNTEAFF.

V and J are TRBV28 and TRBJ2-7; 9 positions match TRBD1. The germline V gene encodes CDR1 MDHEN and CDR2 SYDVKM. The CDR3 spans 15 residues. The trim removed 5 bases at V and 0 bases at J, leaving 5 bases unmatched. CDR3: CASSRTGALSYEQYV. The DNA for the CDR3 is TGTGCCAGCAGTCGGACAGGGGCCCTCTCCTACGAGCAGTACGTC.

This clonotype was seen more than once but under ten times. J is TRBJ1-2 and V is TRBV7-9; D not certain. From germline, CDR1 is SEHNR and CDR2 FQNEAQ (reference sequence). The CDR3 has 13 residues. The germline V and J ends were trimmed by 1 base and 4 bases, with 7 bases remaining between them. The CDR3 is CASSLVESYGYTF. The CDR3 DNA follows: TGTGCCAGCAGCTTAGTCGAGAGCTATGGCTACACCTTC.

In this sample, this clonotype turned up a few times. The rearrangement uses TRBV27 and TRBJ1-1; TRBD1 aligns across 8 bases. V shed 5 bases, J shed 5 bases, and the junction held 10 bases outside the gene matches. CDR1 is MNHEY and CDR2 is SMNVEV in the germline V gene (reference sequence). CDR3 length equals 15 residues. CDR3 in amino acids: CASSPRPTGGTEAFF. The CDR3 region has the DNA TGTGCCAGCAGTCCCCGCCCTACAGGGGGGACTGAAGCTTTCTTT.

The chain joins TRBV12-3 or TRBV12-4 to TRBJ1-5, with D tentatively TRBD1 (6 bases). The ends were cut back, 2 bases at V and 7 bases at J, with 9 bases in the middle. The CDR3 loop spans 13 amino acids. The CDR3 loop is CASSLTQGQPQHF. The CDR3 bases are TGTGCCAGCAGTTTAACCCAGGGGCAGCCCCAGCATTTT.

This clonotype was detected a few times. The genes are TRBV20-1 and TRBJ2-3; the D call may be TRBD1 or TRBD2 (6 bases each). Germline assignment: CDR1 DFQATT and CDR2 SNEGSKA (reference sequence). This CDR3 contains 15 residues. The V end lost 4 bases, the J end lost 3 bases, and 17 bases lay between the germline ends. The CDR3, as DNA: TGCAGTGCTACGAAGGGGGTCGGGACTACAGATACGCAGTATTTT. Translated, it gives CSATKGVGTTDTQYF.

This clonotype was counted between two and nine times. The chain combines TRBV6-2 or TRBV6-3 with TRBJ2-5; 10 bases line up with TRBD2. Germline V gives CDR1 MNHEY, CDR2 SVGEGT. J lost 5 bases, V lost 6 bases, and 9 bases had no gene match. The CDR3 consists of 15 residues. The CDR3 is CASRFQRGGQETQYF. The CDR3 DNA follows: TGTGCCAGCAGATTCCAGCGGGGGGGCCAGGAGACCCAGTACTTC.

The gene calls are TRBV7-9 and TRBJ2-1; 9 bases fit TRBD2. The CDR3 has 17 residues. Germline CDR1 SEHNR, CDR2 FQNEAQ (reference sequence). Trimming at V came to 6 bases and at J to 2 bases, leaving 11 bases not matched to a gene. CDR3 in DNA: TGTGCCAGCAGTAGCCCTAGCGGGAAGAGGACCTACAATGAGCAGTTCTTC. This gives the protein CASSSPSGKRTYNEQFF.

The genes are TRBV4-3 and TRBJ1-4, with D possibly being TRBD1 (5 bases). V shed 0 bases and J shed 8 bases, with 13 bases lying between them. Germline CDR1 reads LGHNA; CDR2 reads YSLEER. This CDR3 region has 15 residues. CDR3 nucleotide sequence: TGCGCCAGCAGCCAAGATAGCACAGGAAGGGAAAAACTGTTTTTT. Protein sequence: CASSQDSTGREKLFF.

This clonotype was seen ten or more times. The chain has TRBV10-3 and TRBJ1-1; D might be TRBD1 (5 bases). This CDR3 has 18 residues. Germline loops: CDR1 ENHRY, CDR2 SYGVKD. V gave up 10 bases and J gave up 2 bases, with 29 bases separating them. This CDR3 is CASCTSGWEDRFNTEAFF. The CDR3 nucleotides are TGTGCCAGCTGTACTTCAGGGTGGGAGGATCGATTTAACACTGAAGCTTTCTTT.